This TCR beta chain stems from a study of T-cell memory formation after mild COVID-19. About the study: TCR clusters were mostly donor specific. Study observations and caveats: Later expanders leaned CD4+, whereas day 15 to 85 contracting clones were balanced CD4/CD8.

A note on this clonotype: Its antigen is currently unknown.

TCRdb analysed the 5' RACE reads with MiXCR anew, one entry per CDR3 protein. The sample has 550,000 to 650,000 distinct CDR3 sequences, 17% seen once. Per germline, CDR1 SGHRS and CDR2 YFSETQ. This CDR3 spans 16 amino acids. The V end was cut by 4 bases, the J end by 0 bases, with 13 bases between. J is TRBJ2-2 and V is TRBV5-1, with D tentatively TRBD2 (5 bases). This sequence originates from an adult woman who had mild COVID-19 (a few samples of this study predate the infection). Cell type and time point are not known. The sequencing sample was made of PBMCs or a T cell subset sorted from them (not recorded which). This chain's CDR3 is CASSPQWESNTGELFF. CDR3 sequence (DNA): TGCGCCAGCAGCCCCCAATGGGAGTCGAACACCGGGGAGCTGTTTTTT.